These 18 T cell receptor beta chains were sequenced from one sample in a study of blood T cell repertoires in COVID-19. Profiling relied on immunoSEQ multiplex PCR, and the TCRdb table lists in-frame clones only, not all of them. The sample carries 200,000 to 250,000 clones, 75% to 85% recorded once. The sequencing input was peripheral blood. These receptors were collected from a woman in her seventies with COVID-19, enrolled during active disease.

The chain recombines TRBV19 with TRBJ1-5; 11 bases are a match to TRBD1. This CDR3 contains 17 residues. The ends lost 4 bases at V and 6 bases at J; junction bases unmatched: 11. From germline, CDR1 is LNHDA and CDR2 SQIVND (reference sequence). The CDR3 DNA is TGTGCCAGTAGTAACCCCAGGACAGGGGGCGCGGGTCAGCCCCAGCATTTT. This sequence encodes CASSNPRTGGAGQPQHF.

This chain links TRBV19 with TRBJ1-2, with 7 bases aligning to TRBD1. The CDR3 contains 14 residues. V was clipped by 5 bases and J by 4 bases; unmatched bases: 7. Germline V lookup: CDR1 LNHDA, CDR2 SQIVND (reference sequence). CDR3 sequence (DNA): TGTGCCAGTAGTGGAGAACAGGGGAGCTATGGCTACACCTTC. Translated: CASSGEQGSYGYTF.

In its sample, this clone was seen a few times. This rearrangement joins TRBV14 to TRBJ1-4, with 8 bases that match TRBD1. Germline loops: CDR1 SGHDN, CDR2 FVKESK. J lost 8 bases, V lost 0 bases, and 8 bases had no gene match. This CDR3 is 16 amino acids long. The CDR3 is CASSQDWRTGKEKLFF. In DNA form, the CDR3 reads TGTGCCAGCAGCCAAGATTGGAGGACAGGGAAAGAAAAACTGTTTTTT.

The chain has TRBV7-8 and TRBJ1-3; 8 bases are a match to TRBD1. Germline loops: CDR1 SGHVS, CDR2 FQNEAQ. V was clipped by 4 bases and J by 1 base; unmatched bases: 9. The CDR3 covers 17 residues. CDR3 coding DNA: TGTGCCAGCAGCTCGTTCAGGGGGCTGGAGTCTGGAAACACCATATATTTT. Its translation: CASSSFRGLESGNTIYF.

The genes are TRBV4-2 and TRBJ1-2, with D unclear. The CDR3 has 15 amino acids. The germline CDR1 and CDR2 sequences are LGHNA and YNFKEQ. V shed 1 base and J shed 4 bases, with 13 bases lying between them. The CDR3, as DNA: TGTGCCAGCAGCCAAGGGGCCACACCCCGCTATGGCTACACCTTC. It encodes CASSQGATPRYGYTF.

V gene TRBV7-2 combines with J gene TRBJ2-1; TRBD1 might be the D (5 bases). The V gene's germline CDR1 is SGHTA and CDR2 FQGNSA. The length of the CDR3 is 16 residues. Trimming took 1 base from V and 0 from J, leaving 10 bases between them. In DNA, the CDR3 is TGTGCCAGCAGCTTAGATCCGGACACCTCCTACAATGAGCAGTTCTTC. It specifies CASSLDPDTSYNEQFF.

The chain carries TRBV6-1 and TRBJ1-2; perhaps TRBD1 as D (5 bases). Germline loops: CDR1 MNHNS, CDR2 SASEGT. Trimming left V 3 bases short and J 4 bases short, with 12 bases between. This CDR3 contains 14 residues. The CDR3 DNA follows: TGTGCCAGCAGTGACGGGGGGGGTCCCTATGGCTACACCTTC. Translating gives CASSDGGGPYGYTF.

The V call is TRBV7-2, the J call TRBJ1-1; weak D call: TRBD1 (6 bases). The CDR3 spans 13 residues. Germline V gene lookup returns CDR1 SGHTA and CDR2 FQGNSA. Trimming pared 5 bases from V and 11 bases from J, leaving 18 bases between. This CDR3 reads CASSIRDKHGAFF. The CDR3 bases are TGTGCCAGCAGCATCCGGGACAAACATGGGGCTTTCTTT.

The gene calls are TRBV6-5 and TRBJ1-5, with 9 bases matching TRBD1. The CDR3 runs to 13 residues. J was trimmed by 7 bases and V by 5 bases; bases with no gene match: 3. Germline V gene data show CDR1 as MNHEY and CDR2 as SVGAGI. The CDR3: CASSRTGDQPQHF. CDR3 nucleotides: TGTGCCAGCAGTCGGACAGGGGACCAGCCCCAGCATTTT.

In nucleotides, the CDR3 is TGTGCCAGCAGCTCATGGACAGGGGGCCGAGGGCACGAAGCTTTCTTT. As protein: CASSSWTGGRGHEAFF. The rearrangement joins TRBV7-9 to TRBJ1-1; 11 bases match TRBD1. Germline values: CDR1 SEHNR, CDR2 FQNEAQ (reference sequence). V shed 4 bases, J shed 8 bases, and the junction held 12 bases outside the gene matches. This CDR3 comprises 16 residues.

This chain uses TRBV7-2 with TRBJ1-2; 12 bases align to TRBD1. Trimming cost V 3 bases and J 8 bases; bases outside gene matches: 4. The CDR3 loop spans 14 amino acids. Germline V gives CDR1 SGHTA, CDR2 FQGNSA. In DNA, the CDR3 is TGTGCCAGCAGCTTTGGAGGGACAGGGGGCGGCTACACCTTC. The encoded protein is CASSFGGTGGGYTF.

This clone was seen a handful of times. V is TRBV28 and J is TRBJ2-7; no firm D call. The CDR3 runs to 11 residues. The germline gives CDR1 MDHEN, CDR2 SYDVKM. With 6 bases removed from V and 1 base from J, the gap between germline ends came to 4 bases. In DNA form, the CDR3 reads TGTGCCAGCAGGCGATCCTACGAGCAGTACTTC. Translated: CASRRSYEQYF.

This chain connects TRBV4-2 to TRBJ2-4, with TRBD2 matching 12 bases. V lost 2 bases to trimming and J lost 0 bases; unmatched junction nucleotides: 2. This CDR3 contains 17 residues. Germline CDR1 and CDR2: LGHNA and YNFKEQ. The CDR3 DNA reads TGTGCCAGCAGCCAAACTAGCGGGGGGCTAGCCAAAAACATTCAGTACTTC. Translating gives CASSQTSGGLAKNIQYF.

The chain employs TRBV11-2 and TRBJ2-7; 8 bases map to TRBD1. CDR3 length equals 15 residues. From germline, CDR1 is SGHAT and CDR2 FQNNGV. V trimming: 1 base; J trimming: 6 bases; junction bases outside the gene matches: 8. The CDR3 DNA follows: TGTGCCAGCAGCTTAGTGACAGGGGAGGTCACCGAGCAGTACTTC. Translation gives CASSLVTGEVTEQYF. The full variable domain, in which reference TRBV11-2 and TRBJ2-7 provide the parts outside the CDR3, is EAGVAQSPRYKIIEKRQSVAFWCNPISGHATLYWYQQILGQGPKLLIQFQNNGVVDDSQLPKDRFSAERLKGVDSTLKIQPAKLEDSAVYLCASSLVTGEVTEQYFGPGTRLTVT.

The chain recombines TRBV10-3 with TRBJ2-7; 8 bases fit TRBD1. Germline CDR1 reads ENHRY; CDR2 reads SYGVKD. J lost 6 bases, V lost 2 bases, and 12 bases had no gene match. The CDR3 is made up of 16 amino acids. The CDR3 protein is CAISEGMTGDLSEQYF. The DNA of the CDR3 is TGTGCCATCAGTGAGGGAATGACAGGGGATCTAAGCGAGCAGTACTTC.

V usage is TRBV11-2 and J usage is TRBJ1-2; 7 bases map to TRBD1. The CDR3 consists of 15 residues. Germline V gene lookup returns CDR1 SGHAT and CDR2 FQNNGV. Unmatched junction bases numbered 10, after V lost 1 base and J lost 8 bases. DNA for the CDR3: TGTGCCAGCAGCTTAGTCCCCCTCTCGACAGGGGGCTACACCTTC. It translates to CASSLVPLSTGGYTF.

This clone has more than one count but fewer than ten. The chain employs TRBV19 and TRBJ2-1; the match to TRBD1 covers 8 bases. The germline gives CDR1 LNHDA, CDR2 SQIVND (reference sequence). The CDR3 is 16 residues long. With 3 bases clipped from V and 3 bases from J, the junction kept 7 bases outside the gene matches. The CDR3 nucleotides read TGTGCCAGTAGTATCGTCGGGACAGGAGGCTACAATGAGCAGTTCTTC. The encoded protein is CASSIVGTGGYNEQFF. Full variable domain (remainder filled in from reference TRBV19 and TRBJ2-1): DGGITQSPKYLFRKEGQNVTLSCEQNLNHDAMYWYRQDPGQGLRLIYYSQIVNDFQKGDIAEGYSVSREKKESFPLTVTSAQKNPTAFYLCASSIVGTGGYNEQFFGPGTRLTVL.

The rearrangement links TRBV7-2 to TRBJ2-1; TRBD2 matches at 10 bases. Germline lookup yields CDR1 SGHTA and CDR2 FQGNSA. The CDR3 spans 16 residues. V shed 7 bases, J shed 2 bases, and the junction held 8 bases outside the gene matches. CDR3 in DNA: TGTGCCAGCACCGGACCGAGCGGGAGGGCCTACAATGAGCAGTTCTTC. Its protein product is CASTGPSGRAYNEQFF.